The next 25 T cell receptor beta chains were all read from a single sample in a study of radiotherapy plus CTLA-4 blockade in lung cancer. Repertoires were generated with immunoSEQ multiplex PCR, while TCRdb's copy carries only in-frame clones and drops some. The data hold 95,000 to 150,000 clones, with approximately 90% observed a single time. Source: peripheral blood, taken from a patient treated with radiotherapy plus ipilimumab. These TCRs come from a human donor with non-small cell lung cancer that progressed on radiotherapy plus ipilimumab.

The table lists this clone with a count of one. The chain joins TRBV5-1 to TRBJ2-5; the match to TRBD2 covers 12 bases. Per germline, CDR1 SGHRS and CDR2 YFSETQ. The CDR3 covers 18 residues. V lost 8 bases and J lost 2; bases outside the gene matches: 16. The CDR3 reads CASSRGLAGSVSQETQYF. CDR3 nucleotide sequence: TGCGCCAGTTCCCGGGGACTAGCGGGTTCTGTGAGTCAAGAGACCCAGTACTTC.

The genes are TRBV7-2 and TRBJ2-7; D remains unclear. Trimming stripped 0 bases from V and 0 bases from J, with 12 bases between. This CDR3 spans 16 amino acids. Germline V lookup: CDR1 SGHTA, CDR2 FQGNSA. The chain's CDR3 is CASSLASSQTSYEQYF. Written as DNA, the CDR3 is TGTGCCAGCAGCTTAGCTAGCTCCCAAACCTCCTACGAGCAGTACTTC.

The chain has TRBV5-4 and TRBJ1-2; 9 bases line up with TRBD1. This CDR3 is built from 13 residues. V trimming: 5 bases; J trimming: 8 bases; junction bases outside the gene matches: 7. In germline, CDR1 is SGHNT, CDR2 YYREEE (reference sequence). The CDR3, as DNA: TGTGCCAGCAGTTGGGACAGGGCCCCCGGCTACACCTTC. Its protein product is CASSWDRAPGYTF.

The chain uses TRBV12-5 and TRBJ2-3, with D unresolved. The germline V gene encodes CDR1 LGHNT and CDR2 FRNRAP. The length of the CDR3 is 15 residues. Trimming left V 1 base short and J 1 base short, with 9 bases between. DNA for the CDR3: TGTGCTAGTGGTTTGGGCGTGGAAGGCACAGATACGCAGTATTTT. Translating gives CASGLGVEGTDTQYF.

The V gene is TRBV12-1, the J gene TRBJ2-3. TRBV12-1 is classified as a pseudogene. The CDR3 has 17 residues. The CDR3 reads CASTRLNSYPETDTQYF. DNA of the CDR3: TGTGCCAGCACCCGCCTCAACTCGTACCCAGAGACAGATACGCAGTATTTT.

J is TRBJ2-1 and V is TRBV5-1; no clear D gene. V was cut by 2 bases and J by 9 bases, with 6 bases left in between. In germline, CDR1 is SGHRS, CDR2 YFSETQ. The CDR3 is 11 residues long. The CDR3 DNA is TGCGCCAGCAGCTTCCAAAGTGAGCAGTTCTTC. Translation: CASSFQSEQFF.

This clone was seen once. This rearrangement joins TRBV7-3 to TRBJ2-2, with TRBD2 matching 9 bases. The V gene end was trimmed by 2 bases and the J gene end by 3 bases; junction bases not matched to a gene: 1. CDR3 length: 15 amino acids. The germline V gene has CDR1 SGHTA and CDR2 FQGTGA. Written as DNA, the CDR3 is TGTGCCAGCAGCTTACTAGCGGGGCACACCGGGGAGCTGTTTTTT. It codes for CASSLLAGHTGELFF.

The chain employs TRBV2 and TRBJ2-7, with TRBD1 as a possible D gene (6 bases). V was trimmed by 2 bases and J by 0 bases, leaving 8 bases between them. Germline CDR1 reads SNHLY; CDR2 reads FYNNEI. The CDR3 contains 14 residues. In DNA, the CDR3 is TGTGCCAGCAGTGAACGACAGGACTCCTACGAGCAGTACTTC. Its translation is CASSERQDSYEQYF.

As DNA, the CDR3 is TGTGCCAGCAGACAGGGCACCTACTACGAGCAGTACTTC. Translated, it gives CASRQGTYYEQYF. V gene TRBV6-6 combines with J gene TRBJ2-7; D possibly corresponds to TRBD1 (6 bases). CDR1 MNHNY and CDR2 SVGAGI come from the germline V gene (reference sequence). This CDR3 is 13 amino acids long. Between the trimmed V and J ends, which lost 6 bases and 3 bases, there was a span of 12 bases.

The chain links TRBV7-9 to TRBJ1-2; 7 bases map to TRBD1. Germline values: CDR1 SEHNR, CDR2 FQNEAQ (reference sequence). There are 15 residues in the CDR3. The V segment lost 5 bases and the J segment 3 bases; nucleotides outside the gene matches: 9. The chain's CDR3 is CASSQQGPGYYGYTF. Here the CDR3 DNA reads TGTGCCAGCAGCCAACAGGGGCCCGGGTACTATGGCTACACCTTC.

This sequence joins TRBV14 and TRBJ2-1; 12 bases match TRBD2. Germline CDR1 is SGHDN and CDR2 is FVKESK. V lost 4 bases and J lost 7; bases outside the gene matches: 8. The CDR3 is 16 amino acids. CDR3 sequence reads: CASSRLLAGGVNEQFF. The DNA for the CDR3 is TGTGCCAGCAGCCGCCTGCTAGCGGGAGGGGTGAATGAGCAGTTCTTC.

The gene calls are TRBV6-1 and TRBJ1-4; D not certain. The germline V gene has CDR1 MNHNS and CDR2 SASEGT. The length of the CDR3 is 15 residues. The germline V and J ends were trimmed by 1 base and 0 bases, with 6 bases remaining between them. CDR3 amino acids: CASSEGAATNEKLFF. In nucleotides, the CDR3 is TGTGCCAGCAGTGAAGGGGCAGCAACTAATGAAAAACTGTTTTTT.

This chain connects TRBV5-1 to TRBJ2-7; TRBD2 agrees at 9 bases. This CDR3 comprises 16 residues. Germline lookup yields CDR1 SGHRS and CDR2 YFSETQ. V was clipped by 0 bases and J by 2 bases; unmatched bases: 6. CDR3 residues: CASSLAAGGAAYEQYF. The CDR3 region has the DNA TGCGCCAGCAGCTTGGCTGCGGGGGGGGCGGCCTACGAGCAGTACTTC.

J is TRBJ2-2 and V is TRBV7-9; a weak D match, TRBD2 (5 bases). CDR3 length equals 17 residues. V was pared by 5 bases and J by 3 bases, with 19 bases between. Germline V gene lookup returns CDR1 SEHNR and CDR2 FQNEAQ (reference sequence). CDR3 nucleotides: TGTGCCAGCAGCCGACACCGGGTCGAAGCGGACACCGGGGAGCTGTTTTTT. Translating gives CASSRHRVEADTGELFF.

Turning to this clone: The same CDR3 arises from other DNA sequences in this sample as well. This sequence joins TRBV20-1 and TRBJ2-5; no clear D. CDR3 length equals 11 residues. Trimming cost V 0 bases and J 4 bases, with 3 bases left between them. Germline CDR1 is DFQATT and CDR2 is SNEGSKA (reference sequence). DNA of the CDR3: TGCAGTGCTAGAGATGTAGAGACCCAGTACTTC. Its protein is CSARDVETQYF.

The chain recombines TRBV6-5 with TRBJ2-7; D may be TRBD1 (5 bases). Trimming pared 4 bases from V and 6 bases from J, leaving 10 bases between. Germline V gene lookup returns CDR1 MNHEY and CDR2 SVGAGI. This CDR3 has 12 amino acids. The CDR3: CASSSGFGEQYF. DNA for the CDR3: TGTGCCAGCAGTTCAGGGTTTGGCGAGCAGTACTTC.

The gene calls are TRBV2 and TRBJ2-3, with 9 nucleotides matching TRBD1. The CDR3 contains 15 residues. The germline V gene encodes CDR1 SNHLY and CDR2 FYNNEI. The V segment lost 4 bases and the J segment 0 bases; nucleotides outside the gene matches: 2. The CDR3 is CASSVTGGSTDTQYF. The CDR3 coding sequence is TGTGCCAGCAGTGTGACAGGGGGGAGCACAGATACGCAGTATTTT.

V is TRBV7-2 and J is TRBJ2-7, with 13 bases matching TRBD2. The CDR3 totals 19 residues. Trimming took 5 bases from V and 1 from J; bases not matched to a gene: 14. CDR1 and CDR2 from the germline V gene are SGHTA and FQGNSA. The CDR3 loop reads CASSPKPPGLAGKSYEQYF. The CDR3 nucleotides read TGTGCCAGCAGCCCCAAGCCCCCGGGACTAGCGGGGAAATCCTACGAGCAGTACTTC.

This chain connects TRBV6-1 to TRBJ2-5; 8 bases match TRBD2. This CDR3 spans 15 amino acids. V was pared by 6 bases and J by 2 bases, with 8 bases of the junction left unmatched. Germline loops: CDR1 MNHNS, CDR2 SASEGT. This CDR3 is CASSAGGPPQETQYF. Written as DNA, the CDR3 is TGTGCCAGCAGCGCGGGGGGACCGCCACAAGAGACCCAGTACTTC.

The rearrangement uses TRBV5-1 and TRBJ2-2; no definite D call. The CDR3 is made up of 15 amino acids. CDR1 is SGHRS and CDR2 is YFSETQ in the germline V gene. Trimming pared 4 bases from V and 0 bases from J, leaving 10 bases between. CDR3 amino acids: CASSRTGANTGELFF. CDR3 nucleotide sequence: TGCGCCAGCAGCCGGACGGGTGCGAACACCGGGGAGCTGTTTTTT.

CDR3 nucleotides: TGCGCCAGCAGCTTGACAGGGGGCACCATCATGAATGAGCAGTTCTTC. Residues: CASSLTGGTIMNEQFF. The chain links TRBV5-1 to TRBJ2-1; 9 positions match TRBD1. The length of the CDR3 is 16 residues. The germline gives CDR1 SGHRS, CDR2 YFSETQ. The J segment lost 7 bases and the V segment lost 1 base, leaving 9 bases of the junction unmatched.

CDR3 sequence reads: CASSLDSKAEAFF. DNA for the CDR3: TGTGCCAGCAGCTTAGATAGCAAGGCTGAAGCTTTCTTT. The V call is TRBV7-9, the J call TRBJ1-1, with D uncertain. The V end lost 1 base, the J end lost 6 bases, and 9 bases lay between the germline ends. This CDR3 is built from 13 residues. Germline CDR1 SEHNR, CDR2 FQNEAQ (reference sequence).

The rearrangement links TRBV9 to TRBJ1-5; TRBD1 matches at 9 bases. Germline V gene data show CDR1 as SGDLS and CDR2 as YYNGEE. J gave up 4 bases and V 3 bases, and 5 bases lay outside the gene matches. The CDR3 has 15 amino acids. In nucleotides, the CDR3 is TGTGCCAGCAGCGGTCCCGGGACAGGGAATCAGCCCCAGCATTTT. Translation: CASSGPGTGNQPQHF.

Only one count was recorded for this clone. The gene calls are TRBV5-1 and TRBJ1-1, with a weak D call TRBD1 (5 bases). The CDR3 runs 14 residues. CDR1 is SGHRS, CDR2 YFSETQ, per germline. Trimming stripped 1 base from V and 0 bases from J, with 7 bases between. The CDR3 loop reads CASSLWGLNTEAFF. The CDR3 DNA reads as TGCGCCAGCAGCTTGTGGGGCTTGAACACTGAAGCTTTCTTT.

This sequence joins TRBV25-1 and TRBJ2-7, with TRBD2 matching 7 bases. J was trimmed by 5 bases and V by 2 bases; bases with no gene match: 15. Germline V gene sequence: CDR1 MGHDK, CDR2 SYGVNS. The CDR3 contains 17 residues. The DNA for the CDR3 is TGTGCCAGCAGTGAAGGCGCGTTCGCGGGAGCCACCCACGAGCAGTACTTC. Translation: CASSEGAFAGATHEQYF.